The 31 T cell receptor beta chains listed next were all sequenced from one sample in a study of cytomegalovirus exposure and HLA in healthy donors. Both 60 Vbeta primers and 13 Jbeta primers went into the PCR. The method was immunoSEQ multiplex PCR; TCRdb's version includes in-frame clones alone and lacks a portion of them. The sample lists some 160,000 clones, around 80% seen once, with roughly 2.5% in the top ten. Sequenced input: PBMCs. Receptor source: a boy younger than 10 in good health and CMV-seronegative.

This clone showed up just a few times. The chain recombines TRBV6-5 with TRBJ1-1; the D gene is possibly TRBD1 (6 bases). V was clipped by 6 bases and J by 6 bases, with 17 bases between them. Per germline, CDR1 MNHEY and CDR2 SVGAGI. This CDR3 is 14 amino acids long. For the CDR3, the DNA is TGTGCCAGCAGGTCACATCCGGGGGGCGCTGAAGCTTTCTTT. Its translation: CASRSHPGGAEAFF.

The chain carries TRBV6-5 and TRBJ2-2, with D possibly being TRBD2 (5 bases). The CDR3 contains 16 residues. Germline CDR1 MNHEY, CDR2 SVGAGI. V lost 2 bases to trimming and J lost 2 bases, with 12 bases between them. The DNA for the CDR3 is TGTGCCAGCAGTTACCCACACGGGATAAACACCGGGGAGCTGTTTTTT. Its protein product is CASSYPHGINTGELFF.

This clone was counted once. This rearrangement joins TRBV11-3 to TRBJ2-3; 9 positions agree with TRBD1. V was clipped by 3 bases and J by 10 bases; unmatched bases: 2. Per germline, CDR1 SGHNT and CDR2 YENEEA. The CDR3 loop spans 12 amino acids. CDR3 protein: CASSLGTGPQYF. The CDR3 nucleotides are TGTGCCAGCAGCTTGGGGACAGGGCCGCAGTATTTT.

The CDR3 loop reads CASSLASGLLSGNTIYF. For the CDR3, the DNA is TGTGCCAGCAGCTTAGCCTCGGGACTGTTGTCTGGAAACACCATATATTTT. This chain uses TRBV7-6 with TRBJ1-3; TRBD1 might be the D (5 bases). Germline V gene sequence: CDR1 SGHVS, CDR2 FNYEAQ. V was pared by 0 bases and J by 1 base, with 13 bases between. CDR3 length: 17 residues.

The chain links TRBV28 to TRBJ2-7; 10 bases map to TRBD2. Trimming removed 0 bases from V and 3 bases from J; junction bases left unmatched: 2. The germline V gene has CDR1 MDHEN and CDR2 SYDVKM. The CDR3 sequence is 15 residues long. Here the CDR3 reads CASSLWASGSYEQYF. Written as DNA, the CDR3 is TGTGCCAGCAGTTTATGGGCTAGCGGGAGCTACGAGCAGTACTTC.

CDR3 nucleotide sequence: TGTGCCAGCAGCTTAGCGTCTTTTCCGGACAGGGGTAGGAATGAGCAGTTCTTC. This sequence encodes CASSLASFPDRGRNEQFF. This chain links TRBV7-6 with TRBJ2-1; 9 nucleotides agree with TRBD1. The V gene end was trimmed by 0 bases and the J gene end by 7 bases; junction bases not matched to a gene: 13. CDR3 size: 18 residues. Per the germline V gene, CDR1 is SGHVS and CDR2 is FNYEAQ. The complete variable domain, with remaining parts taken from reference TRBV7-6 and TRBJ2-1, reads GAGVSQSPRYKVTKRGQDVALRCDPISGHVSLYWYRQALGQGPEFLTYFNYEAQQDKSGLPNDRFSAERPEGSISTLTIQRTEQRDSAMYRCASSLASFPDRGRNEQFFGPGTRLTVL.

The chain is built from TRBV10-2 and TRBJ1-6, with 7 bases matching TRBD1. V was clipped by 5 bases and J by 6 bases; unmatched bases: 10. Germline V lookup: CDR1 WSHSY, CDR2 SAAADI. The CDR3 sequence is 16 residues long. CDR3: CASSRFSGTANSPLHF. CDR3 nucleotide sequence: TGCGCCAGCAGTCGATTCTCCGGGACAGCTAATTCACCCCTCCACTTT.

This chain connects TRBV18 to TRBJ2-3; 11 nucleotides line up with TRBD1. The length of the CDR3 is 18 residues. The germline V gene has CDR1 KGHSH and CDR2 LQKENI. V dropped 3 bases and J dropped 6; count of bases not matched to a gene: 14. For the CDR3, the DNA is TGTGCCAGCTCACCTGCGGGACAGGGGGATTGGTTTAAGGATACGCAGTATTTT. Its protein product is CASSPAGQGDWFKDTQYF.

This chain uses TRBV2 with TRBJ1-2, with 9 bases lining up with TRBD1. V dropped 6 bases and J dropped 6; count of bases not matched to a gene: 5. CDR3 length: 13 residues. Germline values: CDR1 SNHLY, CDR2 FYNNEI. The CDR3: CASRGQGRDGYTF. The CDR3 DNA reads as TGTGCCAGCAGGGGACAGGGAAGGGATGGCTACACCTTC.

The V gene is TRBV6-5, the J gene TRBJ1-5; D gene unclear. In germline, CDR1 is MNHEY, CDR2 SVGAGI. The CDR3 extends over 13 amino acids. V lost 5 bases and J lost 9, with 14 bases in between. The CDR3 DNA follows: TGTGCCAGCAGTCGTACAGTGTTTTCGCCCCAGCATTTT. It yields the protein CASSRTVFSPQHF.

This clone came up a few times. The V call is TRBV15, the J call TRBJ1-6, with 8 positions matching TRBD1. The junction had 8 bases not matched to a gene; V was cut back by 4 bases and J by 6 bases. CDR1 is LNHNV, CDR2 YYDKDF, per germline (reference sequence). CDR3 length: 16 amino acids. This chain's CDR3 is CATSTDQGAGNSPLHF. The DNA of the CDR3 is TGTGCCACCAGCACAGACCAGGGGGCTGGTAATTCACCCCTCCACTTT.

This chain uses TRBV5-4 with TRBJ2-5; tentative D call: TRBD1 (6 bases). Per the germline V gene, CDR1 is SGHNT and CDR2 is YYREEE (reference sequence). Trimming shortened V by 0 bases and J by 5 bases, and 8 bases separated the two germline ends. CDR3 length: 13 residues. Here the CDR3 DNA reads TGTGCCAGCAGCTTGGGCAGGGGTGAGACCCAGTACTTC. This sequence encodes CASSLGRGETQYF. Supplemented by reference TRBV5-4 and TRBJ2-5, the full variable domain reads ETGVTQSPTHLIKTRGQQVTLRCSSQSGHNTVSWYQQALGQGPQFIFQYYREEENGRGNFPPRFSGLQFPNYSSELNVNALELDDSALYLCASSLGRGETQYFGPGTRLLVL.

V and J are TRBV9 and TRBJ1-4, with D maybe TRBD1 (5 bases). The CDR3 runs 15 residues. Germline V gene data show CDR1 as SGDLS and CDR2 as YYNGEE. Trimming left V 4 bases short and J 8 bases short, with 18 bases between. CDR3 sequence (DNA): TGTGCCAGCAGCCCAAGAGACAGCCCGGGCGAAAAACTGTTTTTT. This gives the protein CASSPRDSPGEKLFF.

The V and J genes are TRBV11-3 and TRBJ1-1; 7 bases match TRBD1. J lost 3 bases, V lost 0 bases, and 10 bases had no gene match. CDR1 is SGHNT and CDR2 is YENEEA in the germline V gene. The CDR3 spans 17 residues. The CDR3 protein is CASSLDSRTGSDTEAFF. CDR3 nucleotide sequence: TGTGCCAGCAGCTTAGATTCCCGGACAGGTTCAGACACTGAAGCTTTCTTT.

The genes are TRBV4-2 and TRBJ1-3; no clear D gene. CDR3 size: 17 residues. Germline values: CDR1 LGHNA, CDR2 YNFKEQ. With 0 bases removed from V and 0 bases from J, the gap between germline ends came to 12 bases. CDR3 sequence reads: CASSQDLLRYSGNTIYF. The CDR3 DNA reads as TGTGCCAGCAGCCAAGATTTACTTAGATACTCTGGAAACACCATATATTTT.

The chain recombines TRBV11-3 with TRBJ2-7; 9 bases fit TRBD1. Trimming at V came to 5 bases and at J to 6 bases, leaving 14 bases not matched to a gene. The CDR3 contains 16 residues. The V gene's germline CDR1 is SGHNT and CDR2 YENEEA. This chain's CDR3 is CASSQHPTGTGSEQYF. For the CDR3, the DNA is TGTGCCAGCAGCCAACACCCGACCGGGACAGGGAGCGAGCAGTACTTC.

V usage is TRBV27 and J usage is TRBJ2-2, with a possible D match to TRBD2 (5 bases). Germline V gives CDR1 MNHEY, CDR2 SMNVEV (reference sequence). V was trimmed by 7 bases and J by 8 bases, leaving 8 bases between them. This CDR3 is built from 11 residues. The CDR3 loop is CASTRGGELFF. The DNA of the CDR3 is TGTGCCAGCACTCGCGGGGGGGAGCTGTTTTTT.

V is TRBV6-5 and J is TRBJ2-5; 7 bases match TRBD1. This CDR3 region has 14 residues. Trimming removed 4 bases from V and 5 bases from J; junction bases left unmatched: 7. Germline V gene lookup returns CDR1 MNHEY and CDR2 SVGAGI. CDR3 nucleotide sequence: TGTGCCAGCAGTTCGACAGGGTCCACGGAGACCCAGTACTTC. The encoded protein is CASSSTGSTETQYF.

This chain connects TRBV27 to TRBJ2-2; D unclear. The CDR3 runs 13 residues. The germline CDR1 and CDR2 sequences are MNHEY and SMNVEV (reference sequence). The germline V and J ends were trimmed by 4 bases and 5 bases, with 8 bases remaining between them. DNA of the CDR3: TGTGCCAGCAGTTACGGGTGGACCGGGGAGCTGTTTTTT. Its translation is CASSYGWTGELFF.

This clone appeared a few times. The chain links TRBV2 to TRBJ2-7; D might be TRBD1 (5 bases). The germline gives CDR1 SNHLY, CDR2 FYNNEI. The CDR3 runs 13 residues. V lost 7 bases, J lost 1 base, and 11 bases lay in between. The CDR3 DNA reads TGTGCCAGCACCCCAGACAGTTCCTACGAGCAGTACTTC. The encoded protein is CASTPDSSYEQYF.

The sample holds one count of this clone. The chain recombines TRBV9 with TRBJ2-7; 12 positions agree with TRBD2. The junction had 3 bases not matched to a gene; V was cut back by 0 bases and J by 2 bases. The CDR3 contains 16 residues. Germline V CDR1 and CDR2: SGDLS, YYNGEE. CDR3 DNA: TGTGCCAGCAGCGTAGAGGCTAGCGGGAGGGCCTACGAGCAGTACTTC. Its translation: CASSVEASGRAYEQYF.

The chain joins TRBV7-9 to TRBJ2-2; 7 nucleotides align to TRBD1. V was clipped by 4 bases and J by 5 bases; unmatched bases: 10. CDR3 length: 16 residues. The germline gives CDR1 SEHNR, CDR2 FQNEAQ (reference sequence). In DNA, the CDR3 is TGTGCCAGCAGCTCTAATACAGGGGATAGGACCGGGGAGCTGTTTTTT. Amino acids: CASSSNTGDRTGELFF.

CDR3 sequence (DNA): TGTGCCAGCAGCTCCTTCCGAAGGGGAGGAAACACCATATATTTT. Amino acids: CASSSFRRGGNTIYF. This chain connects TRBV13 to TRBJ1-3, with D possibly being TRBD1 (5 bases). Germline V gene data show CDR1 as PRHDT and CDR2 as FYEKMQ (reference sequence). Between the trimmed V and J ends, which lost 4 bases and 4 bases, there was a span of 14 bases. CDR3 length equals 15 residues.

The V call is TRBV6-4, the J call TRBJ2-3; D uncertain. V gave up 6 bases and J gave up 0 bases, with 7 bases separating them. Germline-derived CDR1 and CDR2 are MRHNA and SNTAGT. CDR3 length: 13 amino acids. CDR3 coding DNA: TGTGCCAGCAGGGCGACTAGCACAGATACGCAGTATTTT. Residues: CASRATSTDTQYF.

This clone was detected a few times. The rearrangement uses TRBV7-3 and TRBJ2-1, with D possibly matching TRBD2 (6 bases). Trimming took 5 bases from V and 5 from J, leaving 16 bases between them. Germline V gene data show CDR1 as SGHTA and CDR2 as FQGTGA. The CDR3 has 15 residues. This chain's CDR3 is CASSPRDSPHNEQFF. The CDR3 DNA reads TGTGCCAGCAGCCCCAGGGACTCCCCTCACAATGAGCAGTTCTTC.

The chain couples TRBV27 to TRBJ1-5; no clear D. The CDR3 covers 15 residues. Trimming removed 5 bases at V and 0 bases at J, with 11 bases between. Germline V gene lookup returns CDR1 MNHEY and CDR2 SMNVEV (reference sequence). The CDR3 bases are TGTGCCAGCAGTCCGTACAGATATAGCAATCAGCCCCAGCATTTT. Encoded protein: CASSPYRYSNQPQHF.

With regard to this clone: Germline and junction disagree at one end, which may indicate a read error. The rearrangement uses TRBV7-9 and TRBJ1-1; 9 nucleotides line up with TRBD1. The CDR3 runs to 15 residues. Germline assignment: CDR1 SEHNR and CDR2 FQNEAQ (reference sequence). The CDR3 loop is CSSIPGGQGNTEAFF. The CDR3 bases are TGTTCCAGCATACCAGGGGGACAGGGGAACACTGAAGCTTTCTTT.

The gene calls are TRBV5-4 and TRBJ2-5, with D tentatively TRBD1 (5 bases). CDR3 length: 15 residues. Germline CDR1 reads SGHNT; CDR2 reads YYREEE (reference sequence). Trimming stripped 0 bases from V and 5 bases from J, with 14 bases between. The CDR3 DNA follows: TGTGCCAGCAGCTTGGACATGGGGCTCCGGGAGACCCAGTACTTC. Its translation: CASSLDMGLRETQYF.

This chain connects TRBV4-3 to TRBJ1-5; D remains ambiguous. Germline lookup yields CDR1 LGHNA and CDR2 YSLEER. Trimming left V 2 bases short and J 0 bases short, with 11 bases between. The CDR3 is 16 residues long. This CDR3 is CASSQWATVSNQPQHF. The CDR3 DNA reads TGCGCCAGCAGCCAATGGGCGACCGTTAGCAATCAGCCCCAGCATTTT.

This rearrangement joins TRBV6-4 to TRBJ2-1; tentatively, D is TRBD2 (6 bases). The V end lost 4 bases, the J end lost 8 bases, and 21 bases lay between the germline ends. The CDR3 length is 16 residues. Germline values: CDR1 MRHNA, CDR2 SNTAGT. The CDR3 here is CASSGRPLLGTDEQFF. The CDR3 DNA is TGTGCCAGCAGTGGCCGTCCTTTGCTGGGGACTGATGAGCAGTTCTTC.

The chain links TRBV4-1 to TRBJ2-3; D gene ambiguous. Trimming pared 1 base from V and 2 bases from J, leaving 10 bases between. This CDR3 is built from 15 residues. From germline, CDR1 is MGHRA and CDR2 YSYEKL. This CDR3 reads CASSQGEPNTDTQYF. CDR3 in DNA: TGCGCCAGCAGCCAAGGCGAACCTAACACAGATACGCAGTATTTT.